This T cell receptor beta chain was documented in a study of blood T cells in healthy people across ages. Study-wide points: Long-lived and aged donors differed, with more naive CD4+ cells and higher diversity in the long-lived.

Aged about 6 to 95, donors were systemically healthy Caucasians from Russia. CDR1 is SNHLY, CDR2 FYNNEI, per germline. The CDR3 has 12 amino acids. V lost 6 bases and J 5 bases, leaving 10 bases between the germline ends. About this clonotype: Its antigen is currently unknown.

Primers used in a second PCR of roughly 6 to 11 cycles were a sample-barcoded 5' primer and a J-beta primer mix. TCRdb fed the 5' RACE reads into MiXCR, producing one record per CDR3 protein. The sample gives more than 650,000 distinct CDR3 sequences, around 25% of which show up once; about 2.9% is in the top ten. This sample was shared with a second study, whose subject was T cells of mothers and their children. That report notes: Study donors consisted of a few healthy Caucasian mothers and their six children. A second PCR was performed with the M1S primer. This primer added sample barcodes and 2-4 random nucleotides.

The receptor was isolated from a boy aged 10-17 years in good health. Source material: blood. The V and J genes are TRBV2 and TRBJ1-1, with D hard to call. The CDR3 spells CASRVWQTEAFF. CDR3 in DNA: TGTGCCAGCAGAGTCTGGCAGACTGAAGCTTTCTTT.